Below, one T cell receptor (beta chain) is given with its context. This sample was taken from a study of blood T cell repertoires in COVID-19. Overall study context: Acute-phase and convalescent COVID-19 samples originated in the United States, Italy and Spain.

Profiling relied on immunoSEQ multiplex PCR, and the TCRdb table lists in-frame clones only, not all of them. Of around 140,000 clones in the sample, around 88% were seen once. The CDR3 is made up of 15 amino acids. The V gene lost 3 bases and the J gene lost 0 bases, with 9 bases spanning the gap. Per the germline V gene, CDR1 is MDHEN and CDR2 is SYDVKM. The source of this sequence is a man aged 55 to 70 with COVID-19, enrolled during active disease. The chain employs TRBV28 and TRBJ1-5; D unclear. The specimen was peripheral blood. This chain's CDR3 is CASSLREYSNQPQHF. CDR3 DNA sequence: TGTGCCAGCAGTTTGCGGGAATATAGCAATCAGCCCCAGCATTTT. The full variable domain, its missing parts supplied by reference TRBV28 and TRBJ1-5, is DVKVTQSSRYLVKRTGEKVFLECVQDMDHENMFWYRQDPGLGLRLIYFSYDVKMKEKGDIPEGYSVSREKKERFSLILESASTNQTSMYLCASSLREYSNQPQHFGDGTRLSIL.